Listed here are 17 T cell receptor beta chains from one sample, sequenced in a study of T-cell memory formation after mild COVID-19. TCRdb reprocessed the 5' RACE reads with MiXCR, giving one entry per CDR3 protein. The sample has approximately 52,000 distinct CDR3 sequences, roughly a tenth seen once. The sequenced material came from PBMCs or a T cell subset sorted from them (not recorded which). These receptors were collected from an adult woman who had mild COVID-19 (a few samples of this study predate the infection). Cell type and time point are not known.

Regarding this clonotype: At one end the junction does not follow the germline gene, possibly because of a read error. This chain joins TRBV10-3 and TRBJ1-1; maybe TRBD1 (5 bases). Germline V gives CDR1 ENHRY, CDR2 SYGVKD. This CDR3 region has 13 residues. DNA of the CDR3: TGTGCCAGCGGCAGGGCCGAGAACACTGAAGATTTCTTT. Its protein is CASGRAENTEDFF.

There are many counts of this clonotype. The chain uses TRBV25-1 and TRBJ2-7, with 9 bases identical to TRBD1. V trimming: 3 bases; J trimming: 7 bases; junction bases outside the gene matches: 7. Germline V gives CDR1 MGHDK, CDR2 SYGVNS. There are 14 residues in the CDR3. The DNA for the CDR3 is TGTGCCAGCAGTGATTTCGGGACAGGGAGTGAGCAGTACTTC. This encodes CASSDFGTGSEQYF.

This clonotype has a count of ten or more. The rearrangement joins TRBV9 to TRBJ2-1, with 8 bases aligning to TRBD1. V shed 4 bases, J shed 5 bases, and the junction held 5 bases outside the gene matches. The CDR3 contains 14 residues. CDR1 is SGDLS, CDR2 YYNGEE, per germline. DNA for the CDR3: TGTGCCAGCAGCCCCCGGACAGGGAACAATGAGCAGTTCTTC. Protein sequence: CASSPRTGNNEQFF. The full variable domain, rest sourced from reference TRBV9 and TRBJ2-1, is DSGVTQTPKHLITATGQRVTLRCSPRSGDLSVYWYQQSLDQGLQFLIQYYNGEERAKGNILERFSAQQFPDLHSELNLSSLELGDSALYFCASSPRTGNNEQFFGPGTRLTVL.

At least ten counts were recorded for this clonotype. This rearrangement joins TRBV12-3 or TRBV12-4 to TRBJ1-1, with TRBD1 matching over 7 bases. The CDR3 length is 15 residues. V trimming: 4 bases; J trimming: 1 base; junction bases outside the gene matches: 6. The CDR3 sequence: CASSSPQGRNTEAFF. CDR3 bases: TGTGCCAGCAGTTCTCCACAGGGGAGGAACACTGAAGCTTTCTTT.

The chain recombines TRBV7-8 with TRBJ2-1, with 12 bases lining up with TRBD2. The V segment lost 3 bases and the J segment 7 bases; nucleotides outside the gene matches: 10. The CDR3 covers 17 residues. Germline CDR1 SGHVS, CDR2 FQNEAQ. CDR3 protein: CASSLSPSGRAVNEQFF. The DNA of the CDR3 is TGTGCCAGCAGCTTGAGCCCTAGCGGGAGGGCCGTGAATGAGCAGTTCTTC.

The genes are TRBV7-9 and TRBJ1-1; D remains unclear. V lost 0 bases to trimming and J lost 12 bases, with 11 bases between them. The V gene's germline CDR1 is SEHNR and CDR2 FQNEAQ (reference sequence). CDR3 length: 12 residues. The CDR3 DNA reads TGTGCCAGCAGCTTAGCCACCTTAGAGACTTTCTTT. Translated: CASSLATLETFF.

This rearrangement joins TRBV5-1 to TRBJ1-4; possibly TRBD1 for D (5 bases). V dropped 0 bases and J dropped 8 bases, with 14 bases sitting between them. The CDR3 spans 15 residues. Per germline, CDR1 SGHRS and CDR2 YFSETQ. The CDR3 spells CASSLGDPGREKLFF. As DNA, the CDR3 is TGCGCCAGCAGCTTGGGGGACCCGGGGCGCGAAAAACTGTTTTTT.

This clonotype was detected only a few times. This chain links TRBV4-1 with TRBJ2-3; 8 bases fit TRBD1. Per the germline V gene, CDR1 is MGHRA and CDR2 is YSYEKL. CDR3 size: 17 residues. V dropped 0 bases and J dropped 4; count of bases not matched to a gene: 9. CDR3 loop: CASSQDFGQGPADTQYF. The CDR3 DNA sequence: TGCGCCAGCAGCCAAGATTTCGGACAGGGTCCCGCAGATACGCAGTATTTT.

V and J are TRBV18 and TRBJ2-5; D not resolved. This CDR3 region has 12 residues. V lost 2 bases to trimming and J lost 5 bases, with 6 bases between them. The germline CDR1 and CDR2 sequences are KGHSH and LQKENI. DNA for the CDR3: TGTGCCAGCTCACCAAGTAGGGAGACCCAGTACTTC. Encoded protein: CASSPSRETQYF.

The V and J genes are TRBV10-3 and TRBJ1-1; D is possibly TRBD1 (5 bases). Germline V gene sequence: CDR1 ENHRY, CDR2 SYGVKD. The CDR3 covers 15 residues. Trimming pared 6 bases from V and 0 bases from J, leaving 14 bases between. In DNA form, the CDR3 reads TGTGCCATCAGGAAGGAAGGGACCTTGAACACTGAAGCTTTCTTT. It translates to CAIRKEGTLNTEAFF.

This clonotype was observed at least ten times. The CDR3 loop is CASSLSGVSTDTQYF. The CDR3 coding sequence is TGTGCCAGCAGCTTAAGTGGGGTCAGCACAGATACGCAGTATTTT. This sequence joins TRBV7-3 and TRBJ2-3; unclear D gene. In germline, CDR1 is SGHTA, CDR2 FQGTGA. CDR3 length equals 15 residues. Trimming took off 1 base at V and 0 bases at J, with 8 bases between the two ends.

This clonotype has only a few counts. The chain recombines TRBV4-2 with TRBJ1-6; TRBD1 matches 9 bases. The CDR3 has 17 amino acids. Unmatched junction bases numbered 7, after V lost 0 bases and J lost 7 bases. Germline loops: CDR1 LGHNA, CDR2 YNFKEQ. The CDR3, as DNA: TGTGCCAGCAGCCAAGAGGCGGGGACAGGGTTAAATTCACCCCTCCACTTT. Translation gives CASSQEAGTGLNSPLHF.

Only a few counts were recorded for this clonotype. The CDR3: CASSYSGTLFRTDTQYF. The DNA for the CDR3 is TGTGCCAGCAGTTACTCGGGGACACTTTTTCGCACAGATACGCAGTATTTT. The chain links TRBV6-5 to TRBJ2-3; D is perhaps TRBD1 (6 bases). Trimming removed 0 bases from V and 1 base from J, with 14 bases in between. The CDR3 length is 17 residues. CDR1 and CDR2 from the germline V gene are MNHEY and SVGAGI.

This clonotype appeared a few times. The rearrangement links TRBV6-1 to TRBJ1-2; D remains ambiguous. V was clipped by 3 bases and J by 3 bases, with 11 bases between them. This CDR3 contains 14 residues. The germline V gene has CDR1 MNHNS and CDR2 SASEGT. CDR3 residues: CASSDRGYDYGYTF. The CDR3 DNA reads as TGTGCCAGCAGTGACCGAGGGTACGACTATGGCTACACCTTC.

This rearrangement joins TRBV3-1 to TRBJ2-7; D remains unclear. Per the germline V gene, CDR1 is LGHDT and CDR2 is YNNKEL (reference sequence). Between the trimmed V and J ends, which lost 0 bases and 7 bases, there was a span of 7 bases. This CDR3 contains 12 residues. The CDR3 coding sequence is TGTGCCAGCAGCCAAGATGTCAGGGAGCAGTACTTC. Translated, it gives CASSQDVREQYF.

This clonotype was counted at least ten times. This sequence joins TRBV20-1 and TRBJ2-3; D is undetermined. V shed 6 bases and J shed 4 bases, with 11 bases lying between them. Germline CDR1 is DFQATT and CDR2 is SNEGSKA (reference sequence). CDR3 size: 12 residues. The CDR3 is CSASAGPDTQYF. The CDR3 coding sequence is TGCAGTGCGTCCGCCGGGCCAGATACGCAGTATTTT.

This clonotype was observed a few times. The CDR3 loop is CASSPTTGDYGYTF. CDR3 DNA sequence: TGTGCCAGCAGCCCGACGACAGGTGACTATGGCTACACCTTC. The chain couples TRBV11-2 to TRBJ1-2, with TRBD1 as a possible D gene (6 bases). Deletions cut 5 bases from V and 3 bases from J, with 13 bases between. Germline V gene sequence: CDR1 SGHAT, CDR2 FQNNGV. CDR3 length equals 14 residues.